A single sample is the source of the 22 T cell receptor beta chains below, sequenced in a study of cytomegalovirus exposure and HLA in healthy donors. The primer mix had 60 Vbeta and 13 Jbeta primers. Using immunoSEQ multiplex PCR, the repertoire was profiled, and TCRdb retains in-frame clones only, with some absent. The sample consists of 55,000 or so clones, approximately 73% of them appearing once. Sample: PBMCs. Receptor source: a man aged 18-30 years in good health and CMV-seronegative.

The chain is built from TRBV4-1 and TRBJ2-2, with D possibly being TRBD1 (5 bases). The germline gives CDR1 MGHRA, CDR2 YSYEKL. This CDR3 region has 14 residues. Trimming removed 4 bases from V and 6 bases from J, with 12 bases in between. The CDR3 nucleotides read TGCGCCAGCAGCCTAGGGGATGGGGCCGGGGAGCTGTTTTTT. It codes for CASSLGDGAGELFF.

CDR3 amino acids: CASSLTADTQYF. The CDR3 DNA sequence: TGTGCCAGCAGCTTAACGGCAGATACGCAGTATTTT. J is TRBJ2-3 and V is TRBV13; D ambiguous. This CDR3 region has 12 residues. Looked up from germline, CDR1 is PRHDT and CDR2 is FYEKMQ (reference sequence). Trimming took off 2 bases at V and 4 bases at J, with 4 bases between the two ends. The full variable domain, its missing parts supplied by reference TRBV13 and TRBJ2-3, is AAGVIQSPRHLIKEKRETATLKCYPIPRHDTVYWYQQGPGQDPQFLISFYEKMQSDKGSIPDRFSAQQFSDYHSELNMSSLELGDSALYFCASSLTADTQYFGPGTRLTVL.

The chain combines TRBV30 with TRBJ2-5; maybe TRBD1 (5 bases). Deletions cut 2 bases from V and 3 bases from J, with 10 bases between. Per the germline V gene, CDR1 is GTSNPN and CDR2 is SVGIG (reference sequence). The CDR3 is 13 residues long. The CDR3 nucleotides read TGTGCCTGGAGTCAGGGCAGCGAAGAGACCCAGTACTTC. The encoded protein is CAWSQGSEETQYF. Drawing the rest from reference TRBV30 and TRBJ2-5, the complete variable domain is SQTIHQWPATLVQPVGSPLSLECTVEGTSNPNLYWYRQAAGRGLQLLFYSVGIGQISSEVPQNLSASRPQDRQFILSSKKLLLSDSGFYLCAWSQGSEETQYFGPGTRLLVL.

The chain combines TRBV30 with TRBJ2-3; 13 bases are a match to TRBD2. The CDR3 is 16 amino acids. V lost 2 bases, J lost 2 bases, and 4 bases stayed unmatched. Looked up from germline, CDR1 is GTSNPN and CDR2 is SVGIG (reference sequence). This CDR3 is CAWSNGLAGATDTQYF. The CDR3 bases are TGTGCCTGGAGTAACGGACTAGCGGGGGCCACAGATACGCAGTATTTT.

The J gene is TRBJ2-7, the V gene TRBV29-1; D gene unclear. The germline CDR1 and CDR2 sequences are SQVTM and ANQGSEA. The CDR3 is 10 residues long. With 4 bases removed from V and 6 bases from J, the gap between germline ends came to 7 bases. Here the CDR3 reads CSVVQAEQYF. In nucleotides, the CDR3 is TGCAGCGTTGTGCAGGCCGAGCAGTACTTC.

This clone was observed a handful of times. V gene TRBV5-6 combines with J gene TRBJ1-6; D might be TRBD1 (6 bases). CDR3 length equals 14 residues. The germline CDR1 and CDR2 sequences are SGHDT and YYEEEE. The V and J ends lost 3 bases and 7 bases respectively, with 11 bases between them. The CDR3 sequence is CASSSGVGNSPLHF. CDR3 DNA: TGTGCCAGCAGCTCAGGGGTGGGGAATTCACCCCTCCACTTT.

CDR3 residues: CASSQDVGSGRYNEQFF. In nucleotides, the CDR3 is TGCGCCAGCAGCCAAGACGTGGGTAGCGGGAGGTACAATGAGCAGTTCTTC. The V gene is TRBV4-3, the J gene TRBJ2-1; 10 bases agree with TRBD2. The CDR3 spans 17 residues. The V and J ends lost 0 bases and 4 bases, in that order; junction bases with no gene match: 6. Germline values: CDR1 LGHNA, CDR2 YSLEER.

This chain joins TRBV2 and TRBJ1-5; D ambiguous. The germline V gene encodes CDR1 SNHLY and CDR2 FYNNEI. The CDR3 consists of 14 residues. Trimming shortened V by 0 bases and J by 4 bases, and 7 bases separated the two germline ends. The CDR3 bases are TGTGCCAGCAGTGAAGCGTCGAGAAATCAGCCCCAGCATTTT. Translating gives CASSEASRNQPQHF. The full variable domain, with the rest looked up from reference TRBV2 and TRBJ1-5, is EPEVTQTPSHQVTQMGQEVILRCVPISNHLYFYWYRQILGQKVEFLVSFYNNEISEKSEIFDDQFSVERPDGSNFTLKIRSTKLEDSAMYFCASSEASRNQPQHFGDGTRLSIL.

The chain has TRBV28 and TRBJ2-5, with 8 bases aligning to TRBD2. V was pared by 3 bases and J by 5 bases, with 5 bases of the junction left unmatched. The CDR3 runs 14 residues. Germline values: CDR1 MDHEN, CDR2 SYDVKM. The CDR3 here is CASSFGGARETQYF. The CDR3 region has the DNA TGTGCCAGCAGTTTCGGGGGGGCCAGGGAGACCCAGTACTTC.

This chain uses TRBV6-4 with TRBJ1-1, with a weak D call TRBD1 (6 bases). The CDR3 is 13 residues long. CDR1 and CDR2 from the germline V gene are MRHNA and SNTAGT. V lost 6 bases and J lost 4, with 12 bases in between. In DNA form, the CDR3 reads TGTGCCAGCAGCCAACAGGGAAGCACTGAAGCTTTCTTT. Protein product: CASSQQGSTEAFF.

The chain has TRBV4-3 and TRBJ2-3, with 9 bases matching TRBD2. V gave up 0 bases and J gave up 1 base; unmatched junction bases: 5. The CDR3 covers 17 residues. Germline V lookup: CDR1 LGHNA, CDR2 YSLEER. The CDR3 region has the DNA TGCGCCAGCAGCCAAGAGGTAGCGGGAGTGCGCACAGATACGCAGTATTTT. It yields the protein CASSQEVAGVRTDTQYF.

This clone has just one count. The J gene is TRBJ1-2, the V gene TRBV6-5, with 7 bases lining up with TRBD1. V dropped 2 bases and J dropped 8; count of bases not matched to a gene: 8. The CDR3 sequence is 14 residues long. Germline CDR1 reads MNHEY; CDR2 reads SVGAGI. CDR3 in DNA: TGTGCCAGCAGTTACATCCCCGACAGGGCGGGCTACACCTTC. Translating it yields CASSYIPDRAGYTF.

This clone has a handful of counts. The V call is TRBV5-1, the J call TRBJ2-3, with a weak D call TRBD2 (6 bases). Per germline, CDR1 SGHRS and CDR2 YFSETQ. The CDR3 length is 14 residues. The V end was cut by 5 bases, the J end by 8 bases, with 18 bases between. CDR3 bases: TGCGCCAGCAGTTCTCCGGGAGTATCAGTTACGCAGTATTTT. It codes for CASSSPGVSVTQYF.

The chain carries TRBV7-2 and TRBJ1-2; no definite D call. Trimming cost V 2 bases and J 4 bases, with 14 bases left between them. Looked up from germline, CDR1 is SGHTA and CDR2 is FQGNSA. CDR3 size: 15 residues. CDR3 residues: CASSLRFGEGYGYTF. CDR3 DNA sequence: TGTGCCAGCAGCTTACGGTTCGGGGAGGGCTATGGCTACACCTTC.

The gene calls are TRBV27 and TRBJ1-5; maybe TRBD1 (5 bases). This CDR3 contains 13 residues. V was shortened by 2 bases and J by 6 bases, with 8 bases between the two germline ends. Germline V gene sequence: CDR1 MNHEY, CDR2 SMNVEV (reference sequence). CDR3 in amino acids: CASSLRGSQPQHF. The CDR3, as DNA: TGTGCCAGCAGTTTACGGGGGAGTCAGCCCCAGCATTTT.

The rearrangement joins TRBV6-6 to TRBJ1-5; D might be TRBD1 (6 bases). Germline V gene sequence: CDR1 MNHNY, CDR2 SVGAGI (reference sequence). The CDR3 covers 14 residues. The germline V and J ends were trimmed by 9 bases and 3 bases, with 15 bases remaining between them. The CDR3 reads CASTSRGYNQPQHF. CDR3 in DNA: TGTGCCAGTACCAGCAGGGGTTACAATCAGCCCCAGCATTTT.

The V call is TRBV6-5, the J call TRBJ2-7; no firm D call. Germline V gives CDR1 MNHEY, CDR2 SVGAGI. V gave up 0 bases and J gave up 7 bases, with 7 bases separating them. CDR3 length: 12 amino acids. CDR3 in DNA: TGTGCCAGCAGTTACTCGGGCTGGGAGCAGTACTTC. Translating gives CASSYSGWEQYF.

This clone was counted a single time. The chain couples TRBV5-4 to TRBJ2-1; the match to TRBD2 covers 9 bases. The CDR3 has 18 residues. Trimming cost V 0 bases and J 5 bases; bases outside gene matches: 12. Germline V gene lookup returns CDR1 SGHNT and CDR2 YYREEE (reference sequence). The CDR3 DNA is TGTGCCAGCAGCTTGGGCGGGAGGGCCGGGGGAGGGGACAATGAGCAGTTCTTC. Translating it yields CASSLGGRAGGGDNEQFF.

In its sample, this clone was seen a few times. The chain employs TRBV12-5 and TRBJ2-2, with D perhaps TRBD2 (6 bases). V gave up 0 bases and J gave up 3 bases, with 26 bases separating them. CDR3 length: 21 amino acids. The germline CDR1 and CDR2 sequences are LGHNT and FRNRAP. CDR3 in DNA: TGTGCTAGTGGTTTGGTAATTTATAGGACGGAGGGGTTTGGCGACACCGGGGAGCTGTTTTTT. Translated: CASGLVIYRTEGFGDTGELFF.

V usage is TRBV5-1 and J usage is TRBJ2-7; D not certain. Trimming cost V 2 bases and J 3 bases, with 9 bases left between them. Germline V gene lookup returns CDR1 SGHRS and CDR2 YFSETQ. The CDR3 length is 13 residues. The CDR3, as DNA: TGCGCCAGCAGCTTAAGAGGCGACTACGAGCAGTACTTC. Protein product: CASSLRGDYEQYF.

This chain links TRBV5-4 with TRBJ2-7; TRBD2 aligns across 12 bases. V gave up 0 bases and J gave up 1 base; unmatched junction bases: 8. The CDR3 contains 18 residues. CDR1 is SGHNT and CDR2 is YYREEE in the germline V gene (reference sequence). The CDR3 region has the DNA TGTGCCAGCAGCTTGGCGAAAGGACTAGCGGGATTTTCCTACGAGCAGTACTTC. Protein: CASSLAKGLAGFSYEQYF.

V usage is TRBV10-3 and J usage is TRBJ1-5; tentatively, D is TRBD1 (5 bases). The V end was cut by 7 bases, the J end by 0 bases, with 7 bases between. There are 13 residues in the CDR3. The germline gives CDR1 ENHRY, CDR2 SYGVKD. The CDR3 nucleotides read TGTGCCATCAAAGGGGATAGCAATCAGCCCCAGCATTTT. It codes for CAIKGDSNQPQHF.